These 13 T cell receptor beta chains originate from one sample sequenced in a study of radiation and T cells in renal cell carcinoma. Specified time point: baseline pretreatment blood. Treatment denoted: 15 Gy SBRT to primary tumor, nephrectomy 4 weeks later. This table comes from immunoSEQ multiplex PCR, and its TCRdb copy is limited to in-frame clones, with some not included. Of about 59,000 clones in the sample, approximately 80% are singletons; the top ten hold about 7.3%. The sequenced sample was blood, obtained from a patient whose treatment included radiotherapy and nephrectomy. The source of these receptors is a man between 60 and 75 years old with renal cell carcinoma.

CDR3 DNA sequence: TGCGCCAGCAGCCAGGAAACTAGCGGGGGGGCCGCAGATACGCAGTATTTT. It yields the protein CASSQETSGGAADTQYF. V usage is TRBV4-3 and J usage is TRBJ2-3; 13 bases agree with TRBD2. After removal of 3 bases from V and 4 bases from J, the junction contained 7 bases not matched to a gene. Germline V gives CDR1 LGHNA, CDR2 YSLEER. This CDR3 has 17 residues.

V gene TRBV7-9 combines with J gene TRBJ1-2; 7 bases fit TRBD1. Germline values: CDR1 SEHNR, CDR2 FQNEAQ (reference sequence). The CDR3 length is 15 residues. With V trimmed by 5 bases and J by 8 bases, 14 bases remained unmatched. CDR3 nucleotide sequence: TGTGCCAGCAGCCCAGGGGGGGGCGCGAAGTTAGGCTACACCTTC. Translated, it gives CASSPGGGAKLGYTF.

The chain recombines TRBV29-1 with TRBJ1-1; D is unresolved. There are 12 residues in the CDR3. V lost 4 bases, J lost 4 bases, and 10 bases lay in between. CDR1 SQVTM and CDR2 ANQGSEA come from the germline V gene. The CDR3 sequence is CSVVGLGTEAFF. The CDR3 coding sequence is TGCAGCGTTGTAGGGTTGGGCACTGAAGCTTTCTTT.

The rearrangement joins TRBV27 to TRBJ1-2; a weak D match, TRBD1 (5 bases). The germline V gene encodes CDR1 MNHEY and CDR2 SMNVEV (reference sequence). The CDR3 is 15 residues long. Between the trimmed V and J ends, which lost 4 bases and 3 bases, there was a span of 15 bases. The CDR3 region has the DNA TGTGCCAGCAGTTCGCTACGCAGGGACGACTATGGCTACACCTTC. It yields the protein CASSSLRRDDYGYTF.

The rearrangement links TRBV9 to TRBJ2-2; D ambiguous. The length of the CDR3 is 15 residues. Trimming left V 2 bases short and J 0 bases short, with 8 bases between. In germline, CDR1 is SGDLS, CDR2 YYNGEE. The DNA for the CDR3 is TGTGCCAGCAGCGTGAAGGGATCGAACACCGGGGAGCTGTTTTTT. This translates into CASSVKGSNTGELFF. The entire variable domain, with the rest obtained from reference TRBV9 and TRBJ2-2, is as follows: DSGVTQTPKHLITATGQRVTLRCSPRSGDLSVYWYQQSLDQGLQFLIQYYNGEERAKGNILERFSAQQFPDLHSELNLSSLELGDSALYFCASSVKGSNTGELFFGEGSRLTVL.

The V and J genes are TRBV6-5 and TRBJ2-5, with a tentative D call TRBD2 (6 bases). TRBJ2-7 explains the end of the DNA better; the J call may be wrong. The CDR3 consists of 14 residues. Germline values: CDR1 MNHEY, CDR2 SVGAGI. The CDR3 coding sequence is TGTGCCAGCAGAAACAGGAGGGGCATCTACGAGCAGTACTTC. It specifies CASRNRRGIYEQYF.

The rearrangement links TRBV19 to TRBJ2-7, with 7 bases fitting TRBD1. Germline lookup yields CDR1 LNHDA and CDR2 SQIVND (reference sequence). The J segment lost 1 base and the V segment lost 6 bases, leaving 12 bases of the junction unmatched. The CDR3 extends over 16 amino acids. This chain's CDR3 is CASSPWDSRTSYEQYF. For the CDR3, the DNA is TGTGCCAGTAGCCCCTGGGACAGCCGCACGTCCTACGAGCAGTACTTC.

The rearrangement uses TRBV7-2 and TRBJ1-2; D remains unclear. CDR3 size: 13 residues. The V gene's germline CDR1 is SGHTA and CDR2 FQGNSA. Trimming left V 1 base short and J 1 base short, with 4 bases between. CDR3 sequence: CASSLGINYGYTF. Written as DNA, the CDR3 is TGTGCCAGCAGCTTAGGCATTAACTATGGCTACACCTTC.

V gene TRBV6-1 combines with J gene TRBJ1-2, with D possibly TRBD1 on 6 matching bases. This CDR3 is 12 amino acids long. The germline V gene encodes CDR1 MNHNS and CDR2 SASEGT. Trimming pared 8 bases from V and 6 bases from J, leaving 13 bases between. CDR3 in amino acids: CASGQPVDGYTF. The DNA of the CDR3 is TGTGCCAGCGGACAGCCGGTGGATGGCTACACCTTC.

The table lists this clone with a few counts. This chain connects TRBV18 to TRBJ2-1, with 16 nucleotides matching TRBD2. With 3 bases clipped from V and 9 bases from J, the junction kept 5 bases outside the gene matches. From germline, CDR1 is KGHSH and CDR2 LQKENI. This CDR3 is built from 16 residues. This chain's CDR3 is CASSPGLAGGPSEQFF. Written as DNA, the CDR3 is TGTGCCAGCTCACCGGGACTAGCGGGAGGGCCGAGTGAGCAGTTCTTC.

The sample holds a few counts of this clone. The chain employs TRBV7-8 and TRBJ1-1; TRBD1 might be the D (5 bases). CDR1 SGHVS and CDR2 FQNEAQ come from the germline V gene. This CDR3 is built from 15 residues. The V and J ends lost 7 bases and 5 bases respectively, with 20 bases between them. The CDR3 sequence: CASTWTRLGETEAFF. CDR3 coding DNA: TGTGCCAGCACCTGGACCCGGTTGGGGGAGACTGAAGCTTTCTTT.

The chain couples TRBV2 to TRBJ2-7, with D perhaps matching TRBD2 (6 bases). V lost 6 bases and J 0 bases, leaving 6 bases between the germline ends. Germline CDR1 reads SNHLY; CDR2 reads FYNNEI. The CDR3 length is 12 residues. In DNA form, the CDR3 reads TGTGCCAGCAGCGGGAGCTCCTACGAGCAGTACGTC. It encodes CASSGSSYEQYV.

The chain links TRBV6-1 to TRBJ2-5; D could derive from TRBD1 or TRBD2 (6 bases each). V shed 4 bases and J shed 2 bases, with 17 bases lying between them. The CDR3 is 16 amino acids. Germline V gives CDR1 MNHNS, CDR2 SASEGT. The CDR3 reads CASSGGGLGLQETQYF. CDR3 nucleotides: TGTGCCAGCAGTGGAGGGGGGTTGGGGCTTCAAGAGACCCAGTACTTC.